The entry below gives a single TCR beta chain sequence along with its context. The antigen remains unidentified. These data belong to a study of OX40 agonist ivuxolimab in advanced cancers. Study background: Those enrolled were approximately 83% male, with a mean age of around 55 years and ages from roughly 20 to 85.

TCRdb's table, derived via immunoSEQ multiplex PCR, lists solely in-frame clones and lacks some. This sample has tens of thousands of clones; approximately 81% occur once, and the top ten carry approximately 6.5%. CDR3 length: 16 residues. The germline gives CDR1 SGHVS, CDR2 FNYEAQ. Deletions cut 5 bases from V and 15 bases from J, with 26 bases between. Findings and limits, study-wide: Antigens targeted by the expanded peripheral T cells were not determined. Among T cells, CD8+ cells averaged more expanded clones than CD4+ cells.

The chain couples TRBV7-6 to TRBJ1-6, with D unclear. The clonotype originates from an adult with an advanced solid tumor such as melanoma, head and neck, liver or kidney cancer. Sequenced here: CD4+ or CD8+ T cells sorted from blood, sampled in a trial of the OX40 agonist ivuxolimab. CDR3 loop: CASSPRAGRSDYNLHF. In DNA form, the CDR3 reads TGTGCCAGCAGCCCTAGAGCGGGCAGGTCGGACTATAACCTCCACTTT.